The T cell receptor (beta chain) described here comes from a study of cytomegalovirus exposure and HLA in healthy donors. About the study: Within an early data release were about 90 million unique TCRs drawn from HLA-typed donors.

The CDR3 has 14 amino acids. Trimming shortened V by 4 bases and J by 5 bases, and 16 bases separated the two germline ends. CDR1 SGHRS and CDR2 YFSETQ come from the germline V gene. As for this clone: Its antigen is currently unknown.

Broader study findings: It was assumed in the presence/absence analyses that sequencing depth was roughly uniform across donors. Segments of the TCR beta V type were, in most cases, productive about 90% or about 30% of the time in an earlier analysis. Cytomegalovirus-associated status was assigned to more than 150 TCR beta chains.

The primer mix had 60 Vbeta and 13 Jbeta primers. Assay used: immunoSEQ multiplex PCR; TCRdb lists only in-frame clones, some missing. The table records over 250,000 clones, more than 55% of them present only once. Source material: PBMCs. The sequence was obtained from a female donor in good health and CMV-seronegative. The V and J genes are TRBV5-1 and TRBJ2-7, with a tentative D call TRBD1 (6 bases). The CDR3 region is CASSPLGQGNEQYF. CDR3 sequence (DNA): TGCGCCAGCAGCCCACTGGGACAAGGGAACGAGCAGTACTTC.